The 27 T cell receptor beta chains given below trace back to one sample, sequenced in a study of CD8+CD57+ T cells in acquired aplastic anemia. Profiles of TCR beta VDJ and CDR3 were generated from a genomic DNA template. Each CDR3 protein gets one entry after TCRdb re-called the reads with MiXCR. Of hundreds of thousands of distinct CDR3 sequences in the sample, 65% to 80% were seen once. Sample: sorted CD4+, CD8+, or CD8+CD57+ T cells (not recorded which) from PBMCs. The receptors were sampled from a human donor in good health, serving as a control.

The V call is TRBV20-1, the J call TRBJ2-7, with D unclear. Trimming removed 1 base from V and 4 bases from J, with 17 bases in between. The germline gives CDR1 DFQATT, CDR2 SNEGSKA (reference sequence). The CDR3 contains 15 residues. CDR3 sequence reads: CSARGHNEQLYEQYF. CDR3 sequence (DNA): TGCAGTGCTAGAGGGCACAATGAGCAGTTATACGAGCAGTACTTC.

The CDR3 sequence: CSAPPPEGVNQPQHF. The CDR3 DNA sequence: TGCAGTGCTCCCCCACCGGAGGGGGTCAATCAGCCCCAGCATTTT. The V and J genes are TRBV20-1 and TRBJ1-5; a possible D gene is TRBD1 (6 bases). Germline V gene data show CDR1 as DFQATT and CDR2 as SNEGSKA (reference sequence). The CDR3 contains 15 residues. Trimming cost V 5 bases and J 3 bases, with 17 bases left between them.

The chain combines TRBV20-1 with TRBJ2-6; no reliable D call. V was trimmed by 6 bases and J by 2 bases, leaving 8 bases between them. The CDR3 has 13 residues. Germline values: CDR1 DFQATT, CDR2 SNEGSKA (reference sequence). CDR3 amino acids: CSATSAGANVLTF. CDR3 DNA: TGCAGTGCCACCTCGGCTGGGGCCAACGTCCTGACTTTC.

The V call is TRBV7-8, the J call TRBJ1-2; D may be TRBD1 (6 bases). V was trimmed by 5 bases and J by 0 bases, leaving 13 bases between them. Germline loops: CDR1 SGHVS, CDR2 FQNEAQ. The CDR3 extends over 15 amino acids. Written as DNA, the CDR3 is TGTGCCAGCAGCAGGACAGCAGTGGCTAACTATGGCTACACCTTC. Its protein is CASSRTAVANYGYTF.

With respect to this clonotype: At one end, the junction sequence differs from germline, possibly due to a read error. The CDR3 loop reads CASSAQGKDYGYTF. The CDR3 DNA reads as TGTGCCAGCAGTGCCCAGGGGAAGGACTATGGCTACACCTTC. The V call is TRBV10-3, the J call TRBJ1-2, with D possibly being TRBD1 (6 bases). Germline V gene lookup returns CDR1 ENHRY and CDR2 SYGVKD. This CDR3 contains 14 residues.

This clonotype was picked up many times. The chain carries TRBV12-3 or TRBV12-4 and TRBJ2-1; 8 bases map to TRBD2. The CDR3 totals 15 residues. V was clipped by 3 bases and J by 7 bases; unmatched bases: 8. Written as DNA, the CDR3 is TGTGCCAGCAGTTTGGGAGCGGGGGAGGGGAATGAGCAGTTCTTC. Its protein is CASSLGAGEGNEQFF.

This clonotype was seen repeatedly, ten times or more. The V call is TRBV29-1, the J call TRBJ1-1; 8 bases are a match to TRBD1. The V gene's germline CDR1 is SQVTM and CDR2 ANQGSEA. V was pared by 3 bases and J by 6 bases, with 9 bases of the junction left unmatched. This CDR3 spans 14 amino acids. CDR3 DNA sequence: TGCAGCGTTGAGGCAACCACAGGGGGGGCTGAAGCTTTCTTT. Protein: CSVEATTGGAEAFF.

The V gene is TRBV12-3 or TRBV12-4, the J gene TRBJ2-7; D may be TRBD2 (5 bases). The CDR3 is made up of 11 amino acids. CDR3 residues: CDRRLHYEQYF. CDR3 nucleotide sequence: TGTGACCGCAGACTACACTACGAGCAGTACTTC.

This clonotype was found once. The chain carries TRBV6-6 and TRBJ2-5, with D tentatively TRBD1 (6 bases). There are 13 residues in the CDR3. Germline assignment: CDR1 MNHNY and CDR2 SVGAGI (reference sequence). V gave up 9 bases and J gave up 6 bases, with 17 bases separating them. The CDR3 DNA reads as TGTGCCAGACGCCCACAGGGTCGGAAGACCCAGTACTTC. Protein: CARRPQGRKTQYF.

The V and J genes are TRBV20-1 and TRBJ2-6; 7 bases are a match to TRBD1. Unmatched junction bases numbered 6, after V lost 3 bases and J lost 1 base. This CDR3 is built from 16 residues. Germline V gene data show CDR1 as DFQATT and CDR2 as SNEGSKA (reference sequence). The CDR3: CSASTGEISGANVLTF. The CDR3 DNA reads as TGCAGTGCTAGTACAGGGGAAATATCTGGGGCCAACGTCCTGACTTTC.

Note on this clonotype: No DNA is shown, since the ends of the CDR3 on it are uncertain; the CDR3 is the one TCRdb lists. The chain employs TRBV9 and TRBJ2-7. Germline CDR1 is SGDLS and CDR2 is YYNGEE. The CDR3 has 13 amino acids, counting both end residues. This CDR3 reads CASSVMTYGYTFV.

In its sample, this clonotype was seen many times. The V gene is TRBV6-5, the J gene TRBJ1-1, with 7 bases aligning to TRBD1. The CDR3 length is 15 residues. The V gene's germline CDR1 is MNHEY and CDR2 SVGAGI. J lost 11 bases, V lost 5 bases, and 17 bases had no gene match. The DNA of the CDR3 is TGTGCCAGCAGTGACAGGGAAGGGGGCCCGGGGTATGCTTTCTTT. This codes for CASSDREGGPGYAFF.

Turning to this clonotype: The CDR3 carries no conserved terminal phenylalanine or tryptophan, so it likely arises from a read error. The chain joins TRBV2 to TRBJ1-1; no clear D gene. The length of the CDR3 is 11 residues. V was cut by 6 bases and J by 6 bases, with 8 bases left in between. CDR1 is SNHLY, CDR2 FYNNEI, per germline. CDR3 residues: CASRMQAEAFL. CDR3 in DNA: TGTGCCAGCAGGATGCAGGCTGAAGCTTTCCTT.

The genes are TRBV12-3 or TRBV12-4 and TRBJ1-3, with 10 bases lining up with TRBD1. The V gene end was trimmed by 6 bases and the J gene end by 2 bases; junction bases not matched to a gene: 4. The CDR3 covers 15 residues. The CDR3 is CASSRGTGAGNTIYF. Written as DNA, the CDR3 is TGTGCCAGCAGCCGTGGGACAGGGGCTGGAAACACCATATATTTT.

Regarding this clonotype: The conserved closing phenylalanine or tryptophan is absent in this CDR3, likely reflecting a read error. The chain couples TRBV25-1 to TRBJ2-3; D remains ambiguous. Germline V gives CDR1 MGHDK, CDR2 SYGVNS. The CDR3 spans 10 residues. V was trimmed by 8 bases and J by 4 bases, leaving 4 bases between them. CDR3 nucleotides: TGTGCCAGCGCGGCAGATACGCAGTATTCT. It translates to CASAADTQYS.

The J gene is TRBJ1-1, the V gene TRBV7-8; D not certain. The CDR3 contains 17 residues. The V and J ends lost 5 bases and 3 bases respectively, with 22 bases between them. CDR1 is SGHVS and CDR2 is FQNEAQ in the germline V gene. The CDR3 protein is CASSVGVRWSDDTEAFF. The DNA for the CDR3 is TGTGCCAGCAGCGTGGGCGTCCGTTGGTCGGACGACACTGAAGCTTTCTTT.

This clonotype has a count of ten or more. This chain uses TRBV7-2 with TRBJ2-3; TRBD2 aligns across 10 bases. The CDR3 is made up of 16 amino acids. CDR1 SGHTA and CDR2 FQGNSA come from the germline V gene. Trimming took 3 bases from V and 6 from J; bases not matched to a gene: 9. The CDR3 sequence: CASSFPLAGDRDTQYF. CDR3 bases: TGTGCCAGCAGCTTTCCCCTAGCGGGGGACAGGGATACGCAGTATTTT.

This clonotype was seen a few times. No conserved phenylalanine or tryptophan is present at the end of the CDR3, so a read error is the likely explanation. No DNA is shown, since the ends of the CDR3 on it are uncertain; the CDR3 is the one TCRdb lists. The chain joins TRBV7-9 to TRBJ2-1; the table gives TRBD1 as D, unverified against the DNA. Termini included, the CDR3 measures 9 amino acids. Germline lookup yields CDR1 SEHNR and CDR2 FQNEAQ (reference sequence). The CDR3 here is CASSLDRIY.

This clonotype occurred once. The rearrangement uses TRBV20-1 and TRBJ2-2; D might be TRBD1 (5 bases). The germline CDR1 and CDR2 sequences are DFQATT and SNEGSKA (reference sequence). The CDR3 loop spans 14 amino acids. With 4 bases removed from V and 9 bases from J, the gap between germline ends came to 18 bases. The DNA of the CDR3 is TGCAGTGCTAAGGGGTCAGGTACGCACTGGGAGCTGTTTTTT. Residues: CSAKGSGTHWELFF.

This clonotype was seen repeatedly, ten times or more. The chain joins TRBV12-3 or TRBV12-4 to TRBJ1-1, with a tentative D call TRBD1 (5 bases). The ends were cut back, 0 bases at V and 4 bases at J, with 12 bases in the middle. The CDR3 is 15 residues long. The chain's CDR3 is CASSLAASGRTEAFF. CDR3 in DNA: TGTGCCAGCAGTTTAGCGGCTTCAGGGCGCACTGAAGCTTTCTTT.

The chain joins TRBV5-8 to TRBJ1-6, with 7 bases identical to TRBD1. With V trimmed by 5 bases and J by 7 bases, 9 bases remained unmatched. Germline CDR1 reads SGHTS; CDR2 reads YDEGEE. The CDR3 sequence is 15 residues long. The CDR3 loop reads CASRRTGSPNSPLHF. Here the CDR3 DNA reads TGTGCCAGCAGACGGACAGGAAGCCCGAATTCACCCCTCCACTTT.

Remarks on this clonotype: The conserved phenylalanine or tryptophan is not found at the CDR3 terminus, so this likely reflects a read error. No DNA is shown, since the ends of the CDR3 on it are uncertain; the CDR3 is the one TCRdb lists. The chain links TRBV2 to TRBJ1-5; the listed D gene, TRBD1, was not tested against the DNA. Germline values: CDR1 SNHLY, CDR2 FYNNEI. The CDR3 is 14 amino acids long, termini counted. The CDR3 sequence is CASRSGRFGYPHHS.

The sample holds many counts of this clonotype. CDR3: CSKITDKLNSGNTIYF. DNA of the CDR3: TGCAGCAAAATAACAGACAAACTAAACTCTGGAAACACCATATATTTT. The V gene is TRBV29-1, the J gene TRBJ1-3; D call uncertain. The CDR3 consists of 16 residues. V was clipped by 8 bases and J by 0 bases, with 20 bases between them. From germline, CDR1 is SQVTM and CDR2 ANQGSEA.

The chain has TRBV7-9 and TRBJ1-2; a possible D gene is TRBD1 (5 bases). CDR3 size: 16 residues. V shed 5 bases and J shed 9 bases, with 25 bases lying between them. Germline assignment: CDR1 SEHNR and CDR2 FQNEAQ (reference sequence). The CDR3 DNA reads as TGTGCCAGCAGCCGTGCCGGTCGGGGCAACAGTGGGAGCTACACCTTC. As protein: CASSRAGRGNSGSYTF.

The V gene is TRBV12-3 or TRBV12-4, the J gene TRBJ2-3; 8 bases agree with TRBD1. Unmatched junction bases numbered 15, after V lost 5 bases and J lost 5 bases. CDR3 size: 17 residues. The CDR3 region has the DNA TGTGCCAGCAGTACTCCCCTCGGACAGGGCGGTCGAGATACGCAGTATTTT. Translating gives CASSTPLGQGGRDTQYF.

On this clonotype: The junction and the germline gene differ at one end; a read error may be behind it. CDR3 in DNA: TGTGCCAGCAGCTACGACAGAGGGTATGGCTACACCTTCTTT. Translating gives CASSYDRGYGYTFF. The V gene is TRBV7-2, the J gene TRBJ2-2, with D perhaps matching TRBD1 or TRBD2 (5 bases each). Per germline, CDR1 SGHTA and CDR2 FQGNSA. The CDR3 has 14 residues.

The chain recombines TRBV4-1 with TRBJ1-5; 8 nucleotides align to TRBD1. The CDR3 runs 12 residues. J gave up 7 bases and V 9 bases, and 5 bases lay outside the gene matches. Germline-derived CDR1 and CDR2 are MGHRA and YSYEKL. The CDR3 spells CASGTGLQPQHF. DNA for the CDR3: TGCGCCAGTGGGACAGGCCTCCAGCCCCAGCATTTT.